This T cell receptor beta chain derives from a study of early T cells in non-severe SARS-CoV-2 infection. Study-wide background: Sequenced bulk RNA came from whole blood that was unsorted, and chains were unpaired. Study-wide findings and caveats: The study's VDJdb matching favored anti-spike CD8 responses and missed private and CD4 specificities.

The CDR3 sequence is 14 residues long. The J segment lost 7 bases and the V segment lost 3 bases, leaving 9 bases of the junction unmatched. Germline CDR1 and CDR2: SGHRS and YFSETQ. Tagging with unique molecular identifiers was applied to individual cDNA molecules. From the 5' RACE reads, TCRdb called clonotypes with MiXCR, one entry per CDR3 protein. The sample yields approximately 70,000 distinct CDR3 sequences, approximately 13% seen once. Remarks on this clonotype: As yet, its antigen is unknown.

The V and J genes are TRBV5-1 and TRBJ2-7, with 8 bases lining up with TRBD1. Sample: whole blood. This clonotype was sampled from an adult who was a healthcare worker with PCR-confirmed SARS-CoV-2 infection or an uninfected control (not recorded which). Here the CDR3 DNA reads TGCGCCAGCAGCTATGGGGACAGGCTAGAGGAGCAGTACTTC. It codes for CASSYGDRLEEQYF.